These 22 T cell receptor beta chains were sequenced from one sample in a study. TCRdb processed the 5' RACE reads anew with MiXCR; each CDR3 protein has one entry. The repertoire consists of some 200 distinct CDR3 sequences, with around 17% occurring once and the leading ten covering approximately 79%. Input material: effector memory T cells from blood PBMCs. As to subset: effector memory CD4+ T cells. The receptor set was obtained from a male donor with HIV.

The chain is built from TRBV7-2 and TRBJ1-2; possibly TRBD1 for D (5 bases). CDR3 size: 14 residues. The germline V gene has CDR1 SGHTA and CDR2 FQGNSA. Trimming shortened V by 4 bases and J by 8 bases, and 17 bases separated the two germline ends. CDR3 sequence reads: CASSSSTQPGGYTF. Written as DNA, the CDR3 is TGTGCCAGCAGCTCCTCGACCCAACCAGGGGGCTACACCTTC.

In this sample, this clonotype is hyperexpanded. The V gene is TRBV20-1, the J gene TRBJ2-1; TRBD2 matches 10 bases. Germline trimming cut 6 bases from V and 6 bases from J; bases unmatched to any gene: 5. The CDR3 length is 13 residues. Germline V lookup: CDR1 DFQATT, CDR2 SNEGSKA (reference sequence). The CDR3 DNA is TGCAGTGCCAAAAGCGGGAGGGGCAATGAGCAGTTCTTC. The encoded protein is CSAKSGRGNEQFF.

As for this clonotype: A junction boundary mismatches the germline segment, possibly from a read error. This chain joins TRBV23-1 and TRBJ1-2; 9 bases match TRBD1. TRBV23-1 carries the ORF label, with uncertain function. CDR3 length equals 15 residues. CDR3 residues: CASSPYTGQGYGYTF. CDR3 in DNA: TGTGCCAGCAGTCCTTATACGGGACAGGGCTATGGCTACACCTTC.

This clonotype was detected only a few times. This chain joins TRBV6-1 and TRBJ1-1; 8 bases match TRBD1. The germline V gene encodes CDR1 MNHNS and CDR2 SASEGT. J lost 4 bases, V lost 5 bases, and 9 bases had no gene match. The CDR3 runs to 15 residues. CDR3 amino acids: CASSTAPDRVTEAFF. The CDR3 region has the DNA TGTGCCAGCAGTACGGCTCCGGACAGGGTCACTGAAGCTTTCTTT.

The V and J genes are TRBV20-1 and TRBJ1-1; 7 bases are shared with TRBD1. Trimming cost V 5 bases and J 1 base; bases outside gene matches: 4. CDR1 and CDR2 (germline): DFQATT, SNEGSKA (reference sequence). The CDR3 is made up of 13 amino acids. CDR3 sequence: CSAPTGKNTEAFF. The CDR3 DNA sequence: TGCAGTGCTCCGACAGGGAAGAACACTGAAGCTTTCTTT.

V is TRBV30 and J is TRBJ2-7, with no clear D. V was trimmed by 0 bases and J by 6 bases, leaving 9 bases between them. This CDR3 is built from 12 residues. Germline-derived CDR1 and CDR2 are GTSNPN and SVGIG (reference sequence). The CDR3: CAWSVTYREQYF. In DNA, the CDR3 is TGTGCCTGGAGTGTCACCTATCGCGAGCAGTACTTC.

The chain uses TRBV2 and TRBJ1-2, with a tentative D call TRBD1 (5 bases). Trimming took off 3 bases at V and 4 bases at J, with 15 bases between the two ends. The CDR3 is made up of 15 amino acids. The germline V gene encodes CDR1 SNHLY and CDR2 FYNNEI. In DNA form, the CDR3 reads TGTGCCAGCAGTGACAGGGACGTAAAAACCTATGGCTACACCTTC. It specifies CASSDRDVKTYGYTF.

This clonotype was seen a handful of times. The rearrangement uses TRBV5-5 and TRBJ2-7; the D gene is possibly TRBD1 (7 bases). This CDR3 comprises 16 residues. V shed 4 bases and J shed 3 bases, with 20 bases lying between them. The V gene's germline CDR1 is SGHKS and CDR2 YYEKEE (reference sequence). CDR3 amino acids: CASSLVGLQGGYEQYF. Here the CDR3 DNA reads TGTGCCAGCAGCCTGGTGGGGTTGCAGGGGGGCTACGAGCAGTACTTC.

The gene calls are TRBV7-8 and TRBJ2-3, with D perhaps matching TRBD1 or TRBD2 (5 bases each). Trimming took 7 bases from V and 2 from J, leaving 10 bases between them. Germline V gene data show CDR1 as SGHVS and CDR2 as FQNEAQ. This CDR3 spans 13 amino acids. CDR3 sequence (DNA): TGTGCCAGCACCCGGGACCACACAGATACGCAGTATTTT. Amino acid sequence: CASTRDHTDTQYF.

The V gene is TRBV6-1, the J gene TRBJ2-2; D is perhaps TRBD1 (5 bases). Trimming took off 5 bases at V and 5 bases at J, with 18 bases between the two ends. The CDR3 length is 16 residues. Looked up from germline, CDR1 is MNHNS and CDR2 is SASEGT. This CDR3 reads CASSRKGTPGTGELFF. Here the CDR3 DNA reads TGTGCCAGCAGTCGAAAGGGTACGCCAGGGACCGGGGAGCTGTTTTTT.

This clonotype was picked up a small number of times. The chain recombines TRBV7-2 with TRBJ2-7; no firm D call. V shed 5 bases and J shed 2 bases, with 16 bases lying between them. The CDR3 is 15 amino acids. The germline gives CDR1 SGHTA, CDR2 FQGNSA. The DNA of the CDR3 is TGTGCCAGCAGCCGTGGGTGGGGTTCTCCCTACGAGCAGTACTTC. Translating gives CASSRGWGSPYEQYF.

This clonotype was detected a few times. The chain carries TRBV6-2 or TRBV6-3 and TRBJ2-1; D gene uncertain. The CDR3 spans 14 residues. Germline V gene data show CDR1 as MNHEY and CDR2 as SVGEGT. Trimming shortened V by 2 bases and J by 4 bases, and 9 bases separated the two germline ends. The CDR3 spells CASSYAQRYNEQFF. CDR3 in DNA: TGTGCCAGCAGTTACGCACAGAGATACAATGAGCAGTTCTTC.

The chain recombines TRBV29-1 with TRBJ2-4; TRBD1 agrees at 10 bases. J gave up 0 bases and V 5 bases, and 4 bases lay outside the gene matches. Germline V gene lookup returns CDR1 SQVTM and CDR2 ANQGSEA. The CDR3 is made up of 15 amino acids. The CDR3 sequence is CSVRGQGLAKNIQYF. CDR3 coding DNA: TGCAGCGTTCGGGGACAGGGGCTAGCCAAAAACATTCAGTACTTC.

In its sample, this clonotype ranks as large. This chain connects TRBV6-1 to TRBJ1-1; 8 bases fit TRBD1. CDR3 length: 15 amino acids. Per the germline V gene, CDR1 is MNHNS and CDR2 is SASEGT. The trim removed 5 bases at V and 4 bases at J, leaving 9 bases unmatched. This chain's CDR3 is CASSTTPDRVTEAFF. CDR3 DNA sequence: TGTGCCAGCAGTACGACTCCGGACAGGGTCACTGAAGCTTTCTTT.

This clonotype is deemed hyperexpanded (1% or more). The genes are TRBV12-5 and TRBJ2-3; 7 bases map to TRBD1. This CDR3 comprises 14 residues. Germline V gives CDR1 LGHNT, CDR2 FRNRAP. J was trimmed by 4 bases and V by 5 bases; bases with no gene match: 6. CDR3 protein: CASGLGGAADTQYF. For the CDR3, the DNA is TGTGCTAGTGGTCTAGGGGGCGCCGCAGATACGCAGTATTTT.

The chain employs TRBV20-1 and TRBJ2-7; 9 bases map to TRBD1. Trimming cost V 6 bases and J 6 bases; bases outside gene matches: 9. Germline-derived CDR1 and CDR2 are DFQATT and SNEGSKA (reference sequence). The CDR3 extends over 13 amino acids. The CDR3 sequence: CSAPRGQGAEQYF. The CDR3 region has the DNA TGCAGTGCCCCCCGGGGACAGGGTGCCGAGCAGTACTTC.

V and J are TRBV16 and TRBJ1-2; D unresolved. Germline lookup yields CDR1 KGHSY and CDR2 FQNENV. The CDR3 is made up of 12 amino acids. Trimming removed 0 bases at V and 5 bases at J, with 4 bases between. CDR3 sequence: CASSQSGYGYTF. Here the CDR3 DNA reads TGTGCCAGCAGCCAATCCGGGTATGGCTACACCTTC.

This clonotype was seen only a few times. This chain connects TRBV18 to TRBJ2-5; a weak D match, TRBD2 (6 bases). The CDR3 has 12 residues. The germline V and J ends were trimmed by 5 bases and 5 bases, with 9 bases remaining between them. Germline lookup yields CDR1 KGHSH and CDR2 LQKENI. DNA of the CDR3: TGTGCCAGCTCATCTAGCGTTGAGACCCAGTACTTC. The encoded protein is CASSSSVETQYF.

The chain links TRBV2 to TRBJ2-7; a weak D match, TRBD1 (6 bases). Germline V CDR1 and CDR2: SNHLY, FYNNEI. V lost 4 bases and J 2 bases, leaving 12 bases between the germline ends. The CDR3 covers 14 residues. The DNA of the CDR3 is TGTGCCAGCAGTGTGCAGGGGTCTACCTACGAGCAGTACTTC. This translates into CASSVQGSTYEQYF.

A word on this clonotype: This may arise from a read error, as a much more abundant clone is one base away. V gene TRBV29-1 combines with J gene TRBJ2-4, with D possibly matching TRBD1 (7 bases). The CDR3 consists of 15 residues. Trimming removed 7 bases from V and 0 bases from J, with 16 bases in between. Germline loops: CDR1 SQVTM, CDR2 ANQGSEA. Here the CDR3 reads CSARRQGLAKNIQYF. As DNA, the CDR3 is TGCAGCGCTCGTCGACAGGGACTAGCCAAAAACATTCAGTACTTC.

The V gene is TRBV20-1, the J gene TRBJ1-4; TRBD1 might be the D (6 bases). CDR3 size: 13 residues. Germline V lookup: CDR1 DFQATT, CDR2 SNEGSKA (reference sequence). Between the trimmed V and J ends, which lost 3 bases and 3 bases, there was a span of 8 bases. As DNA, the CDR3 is TGCAGTGCTAGCAGGGGAGCTAATGAAAAACTGTTTTTT. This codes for CSASRGANEKLFF.

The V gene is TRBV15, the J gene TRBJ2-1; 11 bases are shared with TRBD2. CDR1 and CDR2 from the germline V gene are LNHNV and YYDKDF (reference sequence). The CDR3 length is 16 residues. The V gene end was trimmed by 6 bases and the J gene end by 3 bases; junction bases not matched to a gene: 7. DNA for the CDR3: TGTGCCACCAGTCCCCTAGCGGGAGGACTCTACAATGAGCAGTTCTTC. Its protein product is CATSPLAGGLYNEQFF.